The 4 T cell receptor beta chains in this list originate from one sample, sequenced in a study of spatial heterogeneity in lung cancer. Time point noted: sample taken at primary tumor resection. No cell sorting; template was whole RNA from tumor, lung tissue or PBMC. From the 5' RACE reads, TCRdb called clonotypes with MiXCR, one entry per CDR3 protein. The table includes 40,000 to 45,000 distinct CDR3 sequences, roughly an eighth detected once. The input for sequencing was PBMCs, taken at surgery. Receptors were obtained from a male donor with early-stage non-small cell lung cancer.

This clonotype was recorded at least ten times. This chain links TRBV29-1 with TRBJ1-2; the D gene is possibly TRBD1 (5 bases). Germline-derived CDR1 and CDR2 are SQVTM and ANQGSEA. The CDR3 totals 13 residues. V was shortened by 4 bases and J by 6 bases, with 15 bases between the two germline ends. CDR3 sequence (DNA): TGCAGCGTTGTCCAGGGACTTTTGGATGGCTACACCTTC. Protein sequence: CSVVQGLLDGYTF.

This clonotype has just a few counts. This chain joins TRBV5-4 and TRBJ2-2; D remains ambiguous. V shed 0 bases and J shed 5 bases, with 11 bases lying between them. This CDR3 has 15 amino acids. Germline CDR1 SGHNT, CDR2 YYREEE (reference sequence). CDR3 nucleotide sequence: TGTGCCAGCAGCTTGGATCTCACCAAAACCGGGGAGCTGTTTTTT. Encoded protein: CASSLDLTKTGELFF.

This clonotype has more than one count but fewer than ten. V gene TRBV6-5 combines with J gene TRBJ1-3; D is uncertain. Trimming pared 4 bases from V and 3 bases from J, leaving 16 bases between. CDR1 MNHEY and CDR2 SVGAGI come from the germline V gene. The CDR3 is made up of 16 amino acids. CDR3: CASSSPAGYGGNTIYF. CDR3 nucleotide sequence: TGTGCCAGCAGTTCCCCAGCGGGGTACGGTGGAAACACCATATATTTT.

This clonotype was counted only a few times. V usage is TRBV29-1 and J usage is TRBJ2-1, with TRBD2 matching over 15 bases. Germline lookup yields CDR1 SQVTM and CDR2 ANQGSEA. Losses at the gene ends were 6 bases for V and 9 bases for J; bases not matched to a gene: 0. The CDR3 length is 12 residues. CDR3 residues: CSVGLAGGEQFF. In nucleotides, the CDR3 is TGCAGCGTGGGACTAGCGGGAGGTGAGCAGTTCTTC.